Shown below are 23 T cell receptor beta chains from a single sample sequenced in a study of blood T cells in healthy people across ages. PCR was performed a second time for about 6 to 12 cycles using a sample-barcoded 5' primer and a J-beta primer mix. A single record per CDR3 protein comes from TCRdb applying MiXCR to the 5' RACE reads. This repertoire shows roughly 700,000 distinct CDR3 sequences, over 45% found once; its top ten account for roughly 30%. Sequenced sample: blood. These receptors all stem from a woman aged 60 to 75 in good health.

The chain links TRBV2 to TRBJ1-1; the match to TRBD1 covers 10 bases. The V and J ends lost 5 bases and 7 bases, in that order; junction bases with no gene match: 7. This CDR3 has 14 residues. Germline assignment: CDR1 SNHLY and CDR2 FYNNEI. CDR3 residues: CASSLRQGAVEAFF. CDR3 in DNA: TGTGCCAGCAGTTTACGACAGGGGGCGGTTGAAGCTTTCTTT.

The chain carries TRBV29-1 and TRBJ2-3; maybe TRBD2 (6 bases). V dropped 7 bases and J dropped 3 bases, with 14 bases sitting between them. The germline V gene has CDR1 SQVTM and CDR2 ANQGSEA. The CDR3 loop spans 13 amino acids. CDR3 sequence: CSAPDAGTDTQYF. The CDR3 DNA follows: TGCAGCGCCCCAGACGCGGGGACAGATACGCAGTATTTT.

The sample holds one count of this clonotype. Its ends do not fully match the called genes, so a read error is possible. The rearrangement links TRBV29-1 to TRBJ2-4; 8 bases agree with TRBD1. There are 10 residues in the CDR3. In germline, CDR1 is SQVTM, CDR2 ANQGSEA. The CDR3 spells CSVETGVLYF. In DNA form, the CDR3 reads TGCAGTGTTGAGACAGGGGTATTGTACTTC. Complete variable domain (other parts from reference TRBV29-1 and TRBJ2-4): SAVISQKPSRDICQRGTSLTIQCQVDSQVTMMFWYRQQPGQSLTLIATANQGSEATYESGFVIDKFPISRPNLTFSTLTVSNMSPEDSSIYLCSVETGVLYFGAGTRLSVL.

Here the CDR3 reads CASSLSGNSQETQYF. The CDR3 coding sequence is TGTGCCAGCAGTTTATCAGGCAATTCTCAAGAGACCCAGTACTTC. This sequence joins TRBV28 and TRBJ2-5; unclear D gene. Germline CDR1 is MDHEN and CDR2 is SYDVKM. The CDR3 is 15 residues long. V was shortened by 1 base and J by 2 bases, with 11 bases between the two germline ends. The entire variable domain, with the rest obtained from reference TRBV28 and TRBJ2-5, is as follows: DVKVTQSSRYLVKRTGEKVFLECVQDMDHENMFWYRQDPGLGLRLIYFSYDVKMKEKGDIPEGYSVSREKKERFSLILESASTNQTSMYLCASSLSGNSQETQYFGPGTRLLVL.

The CDR3 sequence: CSASQSGTSRTDTQYF. CDR3 in DNA: TGCAGTGCTAGCCAAAGTGGGACTAGTCGTACAGATACGCAGTATTTT. The V gene is TRBV20-1, the J gene TRBJ2-3, with 8 bases lining up with TRBD2. This CDR3 has 16 residues. Germline V gene sequence: CDR1 DFQATT, CDR2 SNEGSKA (reference sequence). V gave up 3 bases and J gave up 3 bases; unmatched junction bases: 11.

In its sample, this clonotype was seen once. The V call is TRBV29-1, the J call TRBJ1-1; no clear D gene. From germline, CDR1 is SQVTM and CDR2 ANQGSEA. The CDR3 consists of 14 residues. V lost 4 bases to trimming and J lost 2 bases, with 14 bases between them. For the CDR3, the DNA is TGCAGCGTTGCCAGGCGCTTGAGTAACACTGAAGCTTTCTTT. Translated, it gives CSVARRLSNTEAFF. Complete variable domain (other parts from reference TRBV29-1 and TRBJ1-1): SAVISQKPSRDICQRGTSLTIQCQVDSQVTMMFWYRQQPGQSLTLIATANQGSEATYESGFVIDKFPISRPNLTFSTLTVSNMSPEDSSIYLCSVARRLSNTEAFFGQGTRLTVV.

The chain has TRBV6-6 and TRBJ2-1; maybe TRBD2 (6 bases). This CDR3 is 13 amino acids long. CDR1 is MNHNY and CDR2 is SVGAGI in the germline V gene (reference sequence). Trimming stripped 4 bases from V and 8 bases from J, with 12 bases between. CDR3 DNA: TGTGCCAGCAGTTTACCGGGAGCCCATGAGCAGTTCTTC. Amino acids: CASSLPGAHEQFF.

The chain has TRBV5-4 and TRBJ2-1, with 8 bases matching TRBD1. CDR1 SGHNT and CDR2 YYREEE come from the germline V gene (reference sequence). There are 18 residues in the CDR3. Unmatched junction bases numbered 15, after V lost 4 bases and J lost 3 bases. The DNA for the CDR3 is TGTGCCAGCAGCACCATGCGGACAGGGCAAAGGATCTACAATGAGCAGTTCTTC. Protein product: CASSTMRTGQRIYNEQFF. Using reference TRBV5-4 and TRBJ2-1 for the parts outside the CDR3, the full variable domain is ETGVTQSPTHLIKTRGQQVTLRCSSQSGHNTVSWYQQALGQGPQFIFQYYREEENGRGNFPPRFSGLQFPNYSSELNVNALELDDSALYLCASSTMRTGQRIYNEQFFGPGTRLTVL.

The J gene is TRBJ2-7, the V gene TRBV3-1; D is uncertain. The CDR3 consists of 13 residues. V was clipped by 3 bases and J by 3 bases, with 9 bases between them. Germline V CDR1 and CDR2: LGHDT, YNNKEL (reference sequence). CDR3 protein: CASSHNSNYEQYF. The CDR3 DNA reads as TGTGCCAGCAGCCACAATAGCAACTACGAGCAGTACTTC.

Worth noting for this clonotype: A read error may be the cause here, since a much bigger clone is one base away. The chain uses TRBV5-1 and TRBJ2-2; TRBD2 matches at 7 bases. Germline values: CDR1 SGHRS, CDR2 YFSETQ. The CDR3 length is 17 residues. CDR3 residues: CAGSLTLADWSTGELFF. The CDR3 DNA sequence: TGCGCCGGCAGCTTGACCCTAGCGGACTGGTCCACCGGGGAGCTGTTTTTT.

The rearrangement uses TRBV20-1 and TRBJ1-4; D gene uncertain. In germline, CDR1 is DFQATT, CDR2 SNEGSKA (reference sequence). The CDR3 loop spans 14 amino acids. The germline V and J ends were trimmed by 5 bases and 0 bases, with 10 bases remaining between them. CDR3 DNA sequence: TGCAGTGCTCCGAAGGCAACAACTAATGAAAAACTGTTTTTT. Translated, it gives CSAPKATTNEKLFF.

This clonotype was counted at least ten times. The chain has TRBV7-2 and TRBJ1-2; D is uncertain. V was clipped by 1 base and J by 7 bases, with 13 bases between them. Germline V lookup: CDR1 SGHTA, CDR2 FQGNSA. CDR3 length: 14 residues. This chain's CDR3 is CASSLGLGSGGYTF. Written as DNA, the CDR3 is TGTGCCAGCAGCTTAGGTTTAGGGTCGGGTGGCTACACCTTC.

CDR3 amino acids: CASRRGGAYEQYF. The CDR3 DNA reads as TGTGCCAGCCGAAGGGGGGGCGCGTACGAGCAGTACTTC. V usage is TRBV28 and J usage is TRBJ2-7; perhaps TRBD2 as D (7 bases). Trimming took off 8 bases at V and 4 bases at J, with 15 bases between the two ends. CDR1 and CDR2 from the germline V gene are MDHEN and SYDVKM. CDR3 length: 13 amino acids.

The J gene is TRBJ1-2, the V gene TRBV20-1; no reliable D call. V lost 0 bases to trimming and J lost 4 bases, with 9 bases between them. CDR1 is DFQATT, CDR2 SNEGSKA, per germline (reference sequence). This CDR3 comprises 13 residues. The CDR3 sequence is CSARETVAYGYTF. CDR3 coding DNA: TGCAGTGCTAGAGAGACGGTAGCCTATGGCTACACCTTC.

The CDR3 DNA follows: TGCAGTGCCGCCGGGACAGTCAGCGTTCAGTACTTC. Protein sequence: CSAAGTVSVQYF. The chain links TRBV20-1 to TRBJ2-4, with 7 bases matching TRBD1. This CDR3 spans 12 amino acids. With 6 bases clipped from V and 11 bases from J, the junction kept 10 bases outside the gene matches. In germline, CDR1 is DFQATT, CDR2 SNEGSKA (reference sequence).

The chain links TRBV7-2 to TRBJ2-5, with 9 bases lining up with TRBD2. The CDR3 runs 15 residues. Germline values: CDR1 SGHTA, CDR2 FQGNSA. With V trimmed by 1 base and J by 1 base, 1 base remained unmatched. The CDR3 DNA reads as TGTGCCAGCAGCTTAGGCGGGAGGGCCCAAGAGACCCAGTACTTC. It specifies CASSLGGRAQETQYF. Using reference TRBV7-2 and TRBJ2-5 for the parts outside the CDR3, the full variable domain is GAGVSQSPSNKVTEKGKDVELRCDPISGHTALYWYRQSLGQGLEFLIYFQGNSAPDKSGLPSDRFSAERTGGSVSTLTIQRTQQEDSAVYLCASSLGGRAQETQYFGPGTRLLVL.

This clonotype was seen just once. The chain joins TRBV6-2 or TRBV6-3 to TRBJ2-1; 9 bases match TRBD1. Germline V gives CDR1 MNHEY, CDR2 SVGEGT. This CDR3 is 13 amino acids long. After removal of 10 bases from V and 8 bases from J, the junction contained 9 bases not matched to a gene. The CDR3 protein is CAIGQTGGDEQFF. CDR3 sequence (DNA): TGTGCCATTGGGCAAACAGGGGGCGATGAGCAGTTCTTC.

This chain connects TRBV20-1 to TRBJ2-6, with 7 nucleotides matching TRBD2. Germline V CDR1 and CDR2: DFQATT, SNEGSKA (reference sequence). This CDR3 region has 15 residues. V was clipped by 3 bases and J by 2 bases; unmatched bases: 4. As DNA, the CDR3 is TGCAGTGCTAGGAATGCGGGGGCTGGGGCCAACGTCCTGACTTTC. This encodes CSARNAGAGANVLTF.

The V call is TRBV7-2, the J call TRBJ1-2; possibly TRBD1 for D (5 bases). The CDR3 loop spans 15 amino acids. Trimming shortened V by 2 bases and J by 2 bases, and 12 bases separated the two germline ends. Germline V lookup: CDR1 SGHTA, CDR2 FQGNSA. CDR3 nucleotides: TGTGCCAGCAGCTTATGGGGGGTTAGAAACTATGGCTACACCTTC. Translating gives CASSLWGVRNYGYTF.

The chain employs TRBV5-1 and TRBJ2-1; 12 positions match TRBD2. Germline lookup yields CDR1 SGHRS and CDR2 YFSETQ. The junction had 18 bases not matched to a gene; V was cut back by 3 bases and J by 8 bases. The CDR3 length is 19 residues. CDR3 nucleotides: TGCGCCAGCAGCTGGCGGGTACATCTAGCGGGAGGGCCGGGCGATGAGCAGTTCTTC. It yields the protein CASSWRVHLAGGPGDEQFF.

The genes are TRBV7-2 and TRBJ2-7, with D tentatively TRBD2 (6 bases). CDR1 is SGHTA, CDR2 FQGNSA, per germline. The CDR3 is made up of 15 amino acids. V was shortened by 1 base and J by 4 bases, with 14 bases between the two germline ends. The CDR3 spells CASSLEGVSGYEQYF. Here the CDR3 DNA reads TGTGCCAGCAGCTTAGAGGGAGTTAGCGGATACGAGCAGTACTTC.

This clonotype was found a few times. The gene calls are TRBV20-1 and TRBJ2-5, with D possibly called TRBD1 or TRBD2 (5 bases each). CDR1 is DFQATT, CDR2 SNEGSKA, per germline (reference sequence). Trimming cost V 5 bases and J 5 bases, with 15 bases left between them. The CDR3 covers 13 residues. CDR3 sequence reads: CSAPPLGTETQYF. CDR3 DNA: TGCAGTGCTCCCCCCCTAGGGACGGAGACCCAGTACTTC.

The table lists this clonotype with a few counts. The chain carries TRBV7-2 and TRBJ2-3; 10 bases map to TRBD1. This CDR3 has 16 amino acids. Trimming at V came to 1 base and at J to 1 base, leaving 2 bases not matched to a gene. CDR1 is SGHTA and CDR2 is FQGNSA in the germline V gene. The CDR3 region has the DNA TGTGCCAGCAGCTTAGGGACAGGGGGTCGCACAGATACGCAGTATTTT. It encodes CASSLGTGGRTDTQYF.